This entry concerns a single T cell receptor (beta chain). Antigen: not known. Losses at the gene ends were 0 bases for V and 4 bases for J; bases not matched to a gene: 7. Germline V gene data show CDR1 as SGHRS and CDR2 as YFSETQ. This CDR3 is 16 amino acids long. Primers: 60 Vbeta forward and 13 Jbeta reverse. Clones were read by immunoSEQ multiplex PCR, and TCRdb kept only the in-frame ones, dropping some. The table lists 180,000 or so clones, 80% to 90% of them singletons. The data stem from a study of cytomegalovirus exposure and HLA in healthy donors. General study results and limits: In a later analysis, several top co-occurrence clusters appeared linked to parvovirus B19, influenza, CMV and Epstein-Barr virus. A later analysis linked a missense variant in DCLRE1C to the trimming of TCR beta V and J genes. Productive rates of about 87% or about 30% were seen for most TCR beta V segments in an earlier analysis. Some segments of the V type, notably TRBV6-2 and TRBV6-3, were excluded as indistinguishable.

Sequences were obtained from PBMCs. The chain has TRBV5-1 and TRBJ2-5; 9 nucleotides match TRBD2. This sequence originates from a man younger than 35 in good health and CMV-seropositive. The chain's CDR3 is CASSLGAGGAGETQYF. CDR3 in DNA: TGCGCCAGCAGCTTGGGTGCGGGGGGGGCCGGAGAGACCCAGTACTTC.